The present T cell receptor beta chain was sequenced within a study of blood T cells in healthy people across ages. Study outcomes and limitations: When set beside aged donors, long-lived donors presented more naive CD4+ cells and higher diversity.

There were healthy Caucasian individuals from Russia, aged about 6 to 95, serving as donors. Peripheral blood was drawn, approximately 9.4 milliliters per donor. The CDR3 runs to 17 residues. CDR1 and CDR2 from the germline V gene are LGHNA and YNFKEQ. A second about 6 to 11 cycle PCR used barcoded and J-beta primers. Every cDNA was tagged by a template-switch adaptor with 12 random nucleotides. TCRdb itself ran the 5' RACE reads through MiXCR, one entry per CDR3 protein. The sample carries around 970,000 distinct CDR3 sequences, roughly 51% recorded once. This clonotype was picked up a small number of times. What it recognizes is unknown.

Sequenced material: blood. This clonotype was sampled from a woman aged 55-70 years in good health. The chain carries TRBV4-2 and TRBJ2-4; 12 bases map to TRBD2. The J call may be mistaken, given a closer DNA end match to TRBJ2-5. In DNA, the CDR3 is TGTGCCAGCAGTCATCTTCTAGCGGGAGGGCCGGGTGAGACCCAGTACTTC. This gives the protein CASSHLLAGGPGETQYF.